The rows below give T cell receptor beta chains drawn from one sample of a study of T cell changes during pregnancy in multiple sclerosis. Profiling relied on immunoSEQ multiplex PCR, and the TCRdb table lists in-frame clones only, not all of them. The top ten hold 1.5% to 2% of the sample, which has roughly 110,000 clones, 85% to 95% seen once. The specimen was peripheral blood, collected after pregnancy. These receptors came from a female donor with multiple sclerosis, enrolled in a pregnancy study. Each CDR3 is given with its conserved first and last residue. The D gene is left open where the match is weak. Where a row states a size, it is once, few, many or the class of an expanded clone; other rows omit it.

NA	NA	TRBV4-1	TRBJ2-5	CASSQADLQETQYF	TGCGCCAGCAGCCAGGCGGACTTACAAGAGACCCAGTACTTC
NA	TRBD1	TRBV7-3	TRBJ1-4	CASSQTGGGEKLFF	TGTGCCAGCAGCCAGACAGGGGGTGGTGAAAAACTGTTTTTT
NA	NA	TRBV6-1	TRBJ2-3	CASSRDWGDPDTQYF	TGTGCCAGCAGCCGGGACTGGGGAGATCCAGATACGCAGTATTTT
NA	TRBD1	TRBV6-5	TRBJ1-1	CASSQTGQNTEAFF	TGTGCCAGCAGCCAGACAGGGCAGAACACTGAAGCTTTCTTT
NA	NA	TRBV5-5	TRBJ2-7	CARRGYEQYF	TGTGCCAGACGGGGTTACGAGCAGTACTTC
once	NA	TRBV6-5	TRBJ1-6	CASSYQTGYGSPLHF	TGTGCCAGCAGTTACCAAACAGGGTACGGTTCACCCCTCCACTTT
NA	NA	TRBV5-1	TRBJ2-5	CASSSGQEGTQYF	TGCGCCAGCAGCTCCGGACAGGAGGGGACCCAGTACTTC
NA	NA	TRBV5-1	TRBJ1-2	CASSLWDGGNYGYTF	TGCGCCAGCAGCCTCTGGGACGGAGGGAACTATGGCTACACCTTC
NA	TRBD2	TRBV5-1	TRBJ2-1	CASSLSAASGNGNEQFF	TGCGCCAGCAGCTTGTCGGCGGCTAGCGGAAATGGGAATGAGCAGTTCTTC
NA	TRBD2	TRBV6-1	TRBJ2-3	CASTPGTKPDTQYF	TGTGCCAGCACTCCGGGGACTAAACCAGATACGCAGTATTTT
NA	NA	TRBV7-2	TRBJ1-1	CASSLSQNTEAFF	TGTGCCAGCAGCTTAAGCCAGAACACTGAAGCTTTCTTT
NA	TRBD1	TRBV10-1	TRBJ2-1	CASSEETGVRNEQFF	TGCGCCAGCAGTGAGGAGACAGGGGTGCGCAATGAGCAGTTCTTC
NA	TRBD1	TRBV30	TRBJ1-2	CAWSADRGESGYTF	TGTGCCTGGAGTGCGGACAGGGGGGAGAGTGGCTACACCTTC
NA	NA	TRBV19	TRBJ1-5	CASSGRGGQGVTYNNQPQHF	TGTGCCAGTAGTGGCCGGGGGGGACAAGGGGTAACTTATAACAATCAGCCCCAGCATTTT
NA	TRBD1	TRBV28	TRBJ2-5	CASSLGQGLQETQYF	TGTGCCAGCAGTTTAGGACAGGGCTTGCAAGAGACCCAGTACTTC
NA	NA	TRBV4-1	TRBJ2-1	CASSQALDTYNEQFF	TGCGCCAGCAGCCAAGCACTAGATACCTACAATGAGCAGTTCTTC
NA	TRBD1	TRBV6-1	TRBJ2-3	CASSERTGVTDTQYF	TGTGCCAGCAGTGAAAGGACAGGTGTCACAGATACGCAGTATTTT
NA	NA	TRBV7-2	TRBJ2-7	CASSLAGGEQYF	TGTGCCAGCAGCTTAGCCGGCGGCGAGCAGTACTTC
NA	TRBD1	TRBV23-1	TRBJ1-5	CASSWAGGQPQHF	TGCGCCAGCAGTTGGGCAGGGGGTCAGCCCCAGCATTTT
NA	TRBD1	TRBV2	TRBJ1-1	CASRRQGAFTEAFF	TGTGCCAGCAGGCGACAGGGGGCGTTTACTGAAGCTTTCTTT
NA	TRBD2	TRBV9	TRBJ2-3	CASSVGLARTDTQYF	TGTGCCAGCAGCGTCGGACTAGCGAGAACAGATACGCAGTATTTT
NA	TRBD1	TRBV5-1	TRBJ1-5	CASSLDRGQGQPQHF	TGCGCCAGCAGCTTGGACAGGGGGCAGGGTCAGCCCCAGCATTTT